The rows below give T cell receptor beta chains drawn from one sample of a study of blood T cell repertoires in COVID-19. Sequencing used immunoSEQ multiplex PCR; TCRdb keeps in-frame clones, though not all of them. The sample has more than 90,000 clones, about 70% seen once. Sequenced input: peripheral blood. All receptors come from a woman aged 55-70 years in a cohort sampled during active or convalescent COVID-19. CDR3s include the opening cysteine and the closing phenylalanine or tryptophan. D genes are given only for firm matches. A row's size may be missing; if present it is once, few, many or a size class.

size	J	V	D	CDR3	DNA
once	TRBJ2-1	TRBV5-1	TRBD2	CASSLATGGSYNEQFF	TGCGCCAGCAGCTTAGCGACGGGGGGCTCCTACAATGAGCAGTTCTTC
NA	TRBJ2-4	TRBV29-1	TRBD1	CSVVGQGADIQYF	TGCAGCGTTGTAGGGCAGGGGGCGGACATTCAGTACTTC
NA	TRBJ1-3	TRBV5-1	NA	CASSDGTLGNTIYF	TGCGCCAGCAGCGACGGGACACTTGGAAACACCATATATTTT
NA	TRBJ1-2	TRBV9	TRBD1	CASSASTGGFYGYTF	TGTGCCAGCAGCGCTTCAACAGGGGGCTTCTATGGCTACACCTTC
NA	TRBJ1-2	TRBV6-5	NA	CASRAGYDGYTF	TGTGCCAGCAGGGCAGGGTACGATGGCTACACCTTC
NA	TRBJ2-3	TRBV7-2	TRBD2	CASSLVQRGNRDTQYF	TGTGCCAGCAGCTTAGTCCAGCGGGGGAACCGAGATACGCAGTATTTT
NA	TRBJ1-6	TRBV7-2	TRBD1	CASSLGGYRGSSPLHF	TGTGCCAGCAGCTTAGGAGGGTACAGGGGGAGTTCACCCCTCCACTTT
NA	TRBJ1-2	TRBV6-5	NA	CASMEGAQGYTF	TGTGCCAGCATGGAAGGGGCCCAGGGCTACACCTTC
NA	TRBJ2-7	TRBV28	NA	CASIRGKYEQYF	TGTGCCAGCATAAGGGGCAAGTACGAGCAGTACTTC
NA	TRBJ2-3	TRBV5-1	NA	CASDIAPSTDTQYF	TGCGCCAGCGATATAGCACCTAGCACAGATACGCAGTATTTT
NA	TRBJ1-5	TRBV6-2/TRBV6-3	TRBD1	CASSPDRGQVGNQPQHF	TGTGCCAGCAGTCCGGACAGGGGGCAGGTTGGCAATCAGCCCCAGCATTTT
NA	TRBJ2-1	TRBV11-2	TRBD1	CASSKPGQGYNEQFF	TGTGCCAGCAGCAAGCCGGGACAGGGGTACAATGAGCAGTTCTTC
NA	TRBJ1-3	TRBV7-8	TRBD1	CASSLLATGIAGNTIYF	TGTGCCAGCAGCTTATTAGCGACAGGGATAGCTGGAAACACCATATATTTT
NA	TRBJ1-1	TRBV4-1	TRBD1	CASSQDRGWAEAFF	TGCGCCAGCAGCCAGGACAGGGGGTGGGCTGAAGCTTTCTTT